This is a list of T cell receptor beta chains from one sample in a study of T cell changes during pregnancy in multiple sclerosis. TCRdb keeps only in-frame clones here, not all; method: immunoSEQ multiplex PCR. The sample records about 64,000 clones, less than 95% being singletons. The specimen was peripheral blood, collected in the third trimester of pregnancy. All receptors derive from a female donor in good health, enrolled as a control in a pregnancy study. CDR3s include the opening cysteine and the closing phenylalanine or tryptophan. A D gene is named only where the DNA matches it firmly. Size values are once, few and many counts, or a class for expanded clones, and some rows have none.

V gene	clone size	J gene	D gene	CDR3 protein	CDR3 DNA
TRBV15	-	TRBJ2-7	-	CATSSGPLRDTISYEQYF	TGTGCCACCAGCAGCGGCCCCCTACGGGACACCATATCTTACGAGCAGTACTTC
TRBV6-5	few	TRBJ1-6	-	CATQGGNSPLHF	TGTGCCACACAGGGTGGCAATTCACCCCTCCACTTT
TRBV9	-	TRBJ1-3	-	CASSVGLSSGNTIYF	TGTGCCAGCAGCGTGGGACTTAGCTCTGGAAACACCATATATTTT
TRBV6-6	-	TRBJ2-1	TRBD2	CASSTGTRNNEQFF	TGTGCCAGCAGTACCGGGACTAGGAACAATGAGCAGTTCTTC
TRBV28	once	TRBJ2-1	-	CASSPTGTGTDQEQFF	TGTGCCAGCAGTCCAACCGGGACTGGAACTGATCAAGAGCAGTTCTTC
TRBV4-3	once	TRBJ1-2	TRBD1	CASSHRGTGANYGYTF	TGCGCCAGCAGCCATAGGGGAACAGGGGCTAACTATGGCTACACCTTC
TRBV15	once	TRBJ1-6	TRBD1	CATSRDQDRGYGIVHF	TGTGCCACCAGCAGAGATCAGGACAGGGGTTATGGTATAGTCCACTTT
TRBV7-9	-	TRBJ1-2	-	CASSPGGQSYGYTF	TGTGCCAGCAGCCCTGGCGGACAGTCTTATGGCTACACCTTC
TRBV5-6	once	TRBJ2-2	-	CASSLWGTATGELFF	TGTGCCAGCAGCTTGTGGGGCACAGCCACCGGGGAGCTGTTTTTT
TRBV25-1	-	TRBJ1-6	TRBD1	CASRGDRVGSPLHF	TGTGCCAGCAGAGGGGACAGGGTCGGTTCACCCCTCCACTTT
TRBV27	-	TRBJ2-1	TRBD2	CASSAGTSGRGEQFF	TGTGCCAGCAGTGCCGGGACTAGCGGGAGGGGTGAGCAGTTCTTC
TRBV12-2	-	TRBJ1-2	-	CASRLPDYGYTF	TGTGCAAGTCGCTTACCTGACTATGGCTACACCTTC
TRBV10-1	-	TRBJ2-7	TRBD2	CASSLGLAGATQTYEQYF	TGCGCCAGCAGCTTGGGACTAGCGGGGGCCACCCAGACCTACGAGCAGTACTTC
TRBV30	-	TRBJ1-3	-	CAWSTASGNTIYF	TGTGCCTGGAGTACTGCTTCTGGAAACACCATATATTTT
TRBV5-3	-	TRBJ2-7	-	CARSLDRANYEQYF	TGTGCCAGAAGCTTGGACAGGGCCAACTACGAGCAGTACTTC
TRBV7-8	-	TRBJ1-2	TRBD1	CASRSGTGHGYTF	TGTGCCAGCAGGTCCGGGACAGGCCATGGCTACACCTTC
TRBV19	-	TRBJ1-2	TRBD1	CASSITGRQGLAGYTF	TGTGCCAGTAGTATAACGGGGCGACAGGGGCTAGCTGGCTACACCTTC
TRBV18	-	TRBJ2-3	TRBD2	CASSPPASGRSTDTQYF	TGTGCCAGCTCACCACCGGCTAGCGGGCGTAGCACAGATACGCAGTATTTT
TRBV7-2	-	TRBJ2-5	-	CASSLYLGARETQYF	TGTGCCAGCAGCTTATATCTGGGGGCTCGTGAGACCCAGTACTTC
TRBV14	-	TRBJ1-3	-	CASSQDLWQYSGNTIYF	TGTGCCAGCAGCCAAGATCTGTGGCAGTACTCTGGAAACACCATATATTTT
TRBV4-3	-	TRBJ1-2	TRBD1	CASSQGYEGAYGYTF	TGCGCCAGCAGCCAAGGGTACGAGGGGGCCTATGGCTACACCTTC